One T cell receptor (beta chain) is described in this entry. The CDR3 extends over 16 amino acids. Germline assignment: CDR1 LGHDT and CDR2 YNNKEL (reference sequence). The V segment lost 6 bases and the J segment 5 bases; nucleotides outside the gene matches: 7. This record comes from a study of blood T cell repertoires in COVID-19. The assay was immunoSEQ multiplex PCR, and TCRdb's table has in-frame clones only and misses some. The profile shows about 81,000 clones, 84% of them singletons. The receptor comes from a human donor in a cohort sampled during active COVID-19. The chain is built from TRBV3-1 (or the pseudogene TRBV3-2) and TRBJ2-3, with 14 bases fitting TRBD2. Sequencing input: peripheral blood. CDR3 region: CASSRAGLAGVDTQYF. The CDR3 DNA reads as TGTGCCAGCAGTCGCGCGGGACTAGCGGGGGTAGATACGCAGTATTTT.